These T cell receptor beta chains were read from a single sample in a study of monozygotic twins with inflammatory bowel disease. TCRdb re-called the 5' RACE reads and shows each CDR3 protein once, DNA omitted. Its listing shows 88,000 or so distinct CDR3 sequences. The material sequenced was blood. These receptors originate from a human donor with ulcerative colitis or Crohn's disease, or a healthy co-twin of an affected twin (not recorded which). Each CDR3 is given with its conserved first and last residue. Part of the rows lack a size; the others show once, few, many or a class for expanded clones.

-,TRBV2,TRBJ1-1,CASSPQTLNTEAFF
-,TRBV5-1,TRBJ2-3,CASSPLTSGGHTDTQYF
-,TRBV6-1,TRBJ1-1,CASREPVRTEAFF
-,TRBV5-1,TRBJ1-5,CASSPEGDQPQHF
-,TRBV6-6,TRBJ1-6,CASSRGQDNSPLHF
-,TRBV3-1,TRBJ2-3,CASSPLPGQGSTDTQYF
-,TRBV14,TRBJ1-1,CASSQDGYGFLFGEAFF
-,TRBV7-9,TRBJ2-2,CASSFWDTGELFF
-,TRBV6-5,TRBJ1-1,CASSFGGKAFF
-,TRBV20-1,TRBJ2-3,CSARAPPTHDTQYF
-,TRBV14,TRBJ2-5,CASSQDHGSGGPEETQYF
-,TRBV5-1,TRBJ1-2,CASSLEGLGYTF
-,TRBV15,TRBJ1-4,CATSRDGRAEKLFF
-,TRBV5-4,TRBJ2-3,CASSRTGAPSTDTQYF
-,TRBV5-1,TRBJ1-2,CASSWDIGGYTF
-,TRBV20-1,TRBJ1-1,CSAPRVGTGVGNTEAFF
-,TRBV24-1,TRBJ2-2,CATSGSGELFF
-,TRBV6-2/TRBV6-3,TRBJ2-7,CASSSPQVTYEQYF
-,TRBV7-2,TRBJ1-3,CASSTDRGGNTIYF
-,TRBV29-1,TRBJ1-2,CSVAGQIYGYTF
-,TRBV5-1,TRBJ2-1,CASSLGWGGGVLGEQFF
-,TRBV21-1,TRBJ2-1,CASSKGPPGLAGDHNEQFF
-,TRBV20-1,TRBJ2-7,CSAGKGSSYEQYF
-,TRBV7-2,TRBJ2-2,CASSFSQANTGELFF
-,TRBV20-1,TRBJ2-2,CSARRRQGPAGTGELFF
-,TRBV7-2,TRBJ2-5,CASSLSAGDHGTQYF
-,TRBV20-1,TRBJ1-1,CSAPDRDTEAFF
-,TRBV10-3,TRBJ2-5,CAISLAGSETQYF
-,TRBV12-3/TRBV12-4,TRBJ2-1,CASGRRGEQFF
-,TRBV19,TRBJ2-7,CASSIQGIERGEQYF
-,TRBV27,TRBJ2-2,CASSSRRVEAGELFF
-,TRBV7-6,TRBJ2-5,CASSDSSGLQETQYF
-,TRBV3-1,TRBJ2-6,CASSQYGTSSGANVLTF
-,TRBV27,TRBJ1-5,CASSPGQGGQPQHF
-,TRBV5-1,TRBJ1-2,CASSLRTGCGYTF
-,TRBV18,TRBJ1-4,CASSPRREVEKLFF
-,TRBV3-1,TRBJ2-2,CASSQGIVGGPNTGELFF
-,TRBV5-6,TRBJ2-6,CASSFLVGQGGANVLTF
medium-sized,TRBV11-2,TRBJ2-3,CASSLGVQLTVDTQYF
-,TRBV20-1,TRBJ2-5,CSALRWGTTETQYF